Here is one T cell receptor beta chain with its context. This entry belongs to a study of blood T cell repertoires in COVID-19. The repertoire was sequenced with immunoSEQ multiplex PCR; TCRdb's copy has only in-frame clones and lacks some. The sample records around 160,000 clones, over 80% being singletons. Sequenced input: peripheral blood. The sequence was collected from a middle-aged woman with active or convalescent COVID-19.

CDR3 nucleotide sequence: TGTGCCAGCAGCCACTCAGAGGGCTACGAGCAGTACTTC. This sequence encodes CASSHSEGYEQYF. The chain employs TRBV6-5 and TRBJ2-7, with D possibly matching TRBD2 (5 bases). Germline V CDR1 and CDR2: MNHEY, SVGAGI. V was trimmed by 6 bases and J by 3 bases, leaving 12 bases between them. The CDR3 runs to 13 residues.